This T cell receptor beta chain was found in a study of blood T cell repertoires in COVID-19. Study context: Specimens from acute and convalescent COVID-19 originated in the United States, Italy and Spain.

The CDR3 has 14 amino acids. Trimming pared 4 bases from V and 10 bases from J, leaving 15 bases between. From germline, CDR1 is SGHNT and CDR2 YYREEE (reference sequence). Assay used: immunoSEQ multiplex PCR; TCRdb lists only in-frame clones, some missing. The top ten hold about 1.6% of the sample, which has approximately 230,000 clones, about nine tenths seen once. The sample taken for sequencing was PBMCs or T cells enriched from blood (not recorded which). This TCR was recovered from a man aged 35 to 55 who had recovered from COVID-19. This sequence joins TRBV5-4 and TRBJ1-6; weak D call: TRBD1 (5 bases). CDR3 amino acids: CASSTPGSASPLHF. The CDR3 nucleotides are TGTGCCAGCAGCACGCCAGGGTCCGCATCACCCCTCCACTTT.